This TCR beta chain came from a study of T cell repertoires in cytomegalovirus infection. At the level of the study: It can be stated that public TCR beta signatures indicated CMV infection as well as a matching HLA type.

TCRdb independently ran MiXCR on the reads; one entry per CDR3 protein. The sample has over 100,000 distinct CDR3 sequences; over 9% are singletons. As concerns this clonotype: The antigen remains unidentified.

Germline CDR1 reads SEHNR; CDR2 reads FQNEAQ (reference sequence). This CDR3 comprises 12 residues. The V end was cut by 2 bases, the J end by 5 bases, with 7 bases between. Findings of the study overall: Public TCR beta family frequency separated CMV-and-HLA carriers, including in an independent cohort. The ex vivo response was dominated by HLA-C-restricted CMV-specific TCR beta clonotypes.

The sequenced material came from PBMCs, sequenced either directly or after in vitro stimulation (not recorded which). The sequence was obtained from a human donor in good health (CMV status not recorded). Some clones in this sample may be carry-over from other donors' samples. The rearrangement joins TRBV7-9 to TRBJ2-7, with D unresolved. CDR3 in DNA: TGTGCCAGCAGCTTACAGCCGCACGAGCAGTACTTC. Amino acid sequence: CASSLQPHEQYF. The whole variable domain, filled in from reference TRBV7-9 and TRBJ2-7, reads DTGVSQNPRHKITKRGQNVTFRCDPISEHNRLYWYRQTLGQGPEFLTYFQNEAQLEKSRLLSDRFSAERPKGSFSTLEIQRTEQGDSAMYLCASSLQPHEQYFGPGTRLTVT.